This TCR beta chain is from a study of CD8 T cells in ankylosing spondylitis. This CDR3 contains 14 residues. The junction had 3 bases not matched to a gene; V was cut back by 3 bases and J by 2 bases. Germline values: CDR1 SGDLS, CDR2 YYNGEE. Many counts were recorded for this clonotype. TCRdb re-called the 5' RACE reads with MiXCR, one entry per CDR3 protein. The sample records roughly 7,300 distinct CDR3 sequences, roughly 7.7% being singletons. The clonotype was recovered from a male donor with ankylosing spondylitis or in good health (not recorded which). Sample: blood, either unsorted or a sorted T cell fraction (not recorded which). The J gene is TRBJ2-3, the V gene TRBV9; TRBD1 matches 7 bases. CDR3 coding DNA: TGTGCCAGCAGCGCTCAGGGGGTCACAGATACGCAGTATTTT. Its translation: CASSAQGVTDTQYF.